This entry is about one T cell receptor (beta chain). Only in-frame clones appear in the TCRdb table, and some are missing; sequencing was by immunoSEQ multiplex PCR. The profile covers about 110,000 clones, with roughly four fifths appearing a single time and approximately 15% taken by the ten largest. Per germline, CDR1 SGHNT and CDR2 YYREEE (reference sequence). V lost 4 bases, J lost 2 bases, and 8 bases stayed unmatched. This CDR3 contains 16 residues. This entry is derived from a study of blood T cell repertoires in COVID-19. The sequencing input was peripheral blood. The receptor was isolated from an older woman with acute or convalescent COVID-19. This chain connects TRBV5-4 to TRBJ1-4; 7 bases are a match to TRBD1. CDR3 in amino acids: CASSPRQGRTNEKLFF. CDR3 DNA sequence: TGTGCCAGCAGCCCAAGACAGGGAAGGACTAATGAAAAACTGTTTTTT.